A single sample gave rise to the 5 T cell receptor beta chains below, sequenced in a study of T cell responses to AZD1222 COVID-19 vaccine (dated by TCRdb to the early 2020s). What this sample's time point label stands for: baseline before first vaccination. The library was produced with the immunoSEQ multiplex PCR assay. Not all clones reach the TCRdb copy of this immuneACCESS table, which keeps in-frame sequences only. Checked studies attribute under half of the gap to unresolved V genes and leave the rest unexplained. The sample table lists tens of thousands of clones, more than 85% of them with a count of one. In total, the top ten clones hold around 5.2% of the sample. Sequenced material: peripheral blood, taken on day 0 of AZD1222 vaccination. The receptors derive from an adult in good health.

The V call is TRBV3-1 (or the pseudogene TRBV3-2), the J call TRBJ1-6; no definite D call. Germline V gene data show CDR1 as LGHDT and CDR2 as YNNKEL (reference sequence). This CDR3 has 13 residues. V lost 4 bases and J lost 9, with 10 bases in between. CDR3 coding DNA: TGTGCCAGCAGCCCCTCCATAACTTCACCCCTCCACTTT. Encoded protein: CASSPSITSPLHF.

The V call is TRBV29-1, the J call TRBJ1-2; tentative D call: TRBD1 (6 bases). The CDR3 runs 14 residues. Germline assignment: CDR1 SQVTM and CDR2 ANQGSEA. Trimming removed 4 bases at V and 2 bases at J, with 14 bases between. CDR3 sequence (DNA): TGCAGCGTTGGGAACAGGGTGGGGAACTATGGCTACACCTTC. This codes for CSVGNRVGNYGYTF.

This CDR3 reads CASSESSGGTDTQYF. The CDR3 nucleotides are TGTGCCAGCAGTGAGTCTAGCGGGGGAACAGATACGCAGTATTTT. V usage is TRBV6-1 and J usage is TRBJ2-3; TRBD2 aligns across 10 bases. From germline, CDR1 is MNHNS and CDR2 SASEGT. Trimming removed 3 bases from V and 3 bases from J; junction bases left unmatched: 3. There are 15 residues in the CDR3.

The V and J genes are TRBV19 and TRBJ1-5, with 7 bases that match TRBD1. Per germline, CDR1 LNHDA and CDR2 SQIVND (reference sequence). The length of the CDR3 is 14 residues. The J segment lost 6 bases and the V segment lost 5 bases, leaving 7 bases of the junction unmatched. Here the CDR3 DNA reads TGTGCCAGTAGTCCGACAGGGTATGTTCAGCCCCAGCATTTT. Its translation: CASSPTGYVQPQHF.

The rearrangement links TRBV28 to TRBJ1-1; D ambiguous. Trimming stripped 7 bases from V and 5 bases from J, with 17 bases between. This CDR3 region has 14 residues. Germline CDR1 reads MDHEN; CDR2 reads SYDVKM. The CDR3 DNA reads TGTGCCAGCACCGGGCAAGGTCGTAGAACTGAAGCTTTCTTT. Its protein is CASTGQGRRTEAFF.